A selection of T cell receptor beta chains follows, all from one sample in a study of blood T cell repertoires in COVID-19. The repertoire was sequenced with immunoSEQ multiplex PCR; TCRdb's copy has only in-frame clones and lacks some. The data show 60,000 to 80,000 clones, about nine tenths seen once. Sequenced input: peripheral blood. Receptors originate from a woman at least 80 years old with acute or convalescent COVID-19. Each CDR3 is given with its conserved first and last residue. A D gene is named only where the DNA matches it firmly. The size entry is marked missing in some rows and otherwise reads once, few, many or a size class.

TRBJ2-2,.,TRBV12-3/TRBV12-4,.,TGTGCCAGCAGCAGGGGGAACACCGGGGAGCTGTTTTTT,CASSRGNTGELFF
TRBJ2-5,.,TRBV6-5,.,TGTGCCAGCCAAGGAAGATCAGGGTTGGAGACCCAGTACTTC,CASQGRSGLETQYF
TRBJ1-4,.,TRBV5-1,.,TGCGCCAGCAGCCCTGCAACTAATGAAAAACTGTTTTTT,CASSPATNEKLFF
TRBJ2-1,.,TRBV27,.,TGTGCCAGCACGTACAGACCCTACAATGAGCAGTTCTTC,CASTYRPYNEQFF
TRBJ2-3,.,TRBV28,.,TGTGCCAGCAGTTTTCAGCGATATAGCACAGATACGCAGTATTTT,CASSFQRYSTDTQYF
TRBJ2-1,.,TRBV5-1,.,TGCGCCAGCAGCTCCCGGTACAATGAGCAGTTCTTC,CASSSRYNEQFF
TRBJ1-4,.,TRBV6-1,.,TGTGCCAGCGGTGAAAGTTCTGCAAGGGGCGAAAAACTGTTTTTT,CASGESSARGEKLFF
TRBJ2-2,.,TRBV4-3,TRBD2,TGCGCCAGCAGCCAAGCCGCTAGCGGAGCTGAAAAGGACACCGGGGAGCTGTTTTTT,CASSQAASGAEKDTGELFF
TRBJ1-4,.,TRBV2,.,TGTGCCAGCAGTCCATCGACGGGGGGGAATGAAAAACTGTTTTTT,CASSPSTGGNEKLFF
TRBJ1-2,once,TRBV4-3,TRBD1,TGCGCCAGCAGCCAATCGCGGGACAGTTGGACCTATGGCTACACCTTC,CASSQSRDSWTYGYTF